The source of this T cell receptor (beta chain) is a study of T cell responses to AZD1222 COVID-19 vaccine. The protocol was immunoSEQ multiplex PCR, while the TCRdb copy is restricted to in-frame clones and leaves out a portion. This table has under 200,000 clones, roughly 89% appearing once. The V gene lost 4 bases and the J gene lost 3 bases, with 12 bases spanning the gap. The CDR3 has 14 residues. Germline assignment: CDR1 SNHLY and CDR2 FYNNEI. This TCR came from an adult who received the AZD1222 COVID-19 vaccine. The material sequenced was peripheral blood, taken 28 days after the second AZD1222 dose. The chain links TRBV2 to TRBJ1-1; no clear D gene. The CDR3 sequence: CASSVPAVDTEAFF. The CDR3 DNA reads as TGTGCCAGCAGTGTACCGGCTGTGGACACTGAAGCTTTCTTT.